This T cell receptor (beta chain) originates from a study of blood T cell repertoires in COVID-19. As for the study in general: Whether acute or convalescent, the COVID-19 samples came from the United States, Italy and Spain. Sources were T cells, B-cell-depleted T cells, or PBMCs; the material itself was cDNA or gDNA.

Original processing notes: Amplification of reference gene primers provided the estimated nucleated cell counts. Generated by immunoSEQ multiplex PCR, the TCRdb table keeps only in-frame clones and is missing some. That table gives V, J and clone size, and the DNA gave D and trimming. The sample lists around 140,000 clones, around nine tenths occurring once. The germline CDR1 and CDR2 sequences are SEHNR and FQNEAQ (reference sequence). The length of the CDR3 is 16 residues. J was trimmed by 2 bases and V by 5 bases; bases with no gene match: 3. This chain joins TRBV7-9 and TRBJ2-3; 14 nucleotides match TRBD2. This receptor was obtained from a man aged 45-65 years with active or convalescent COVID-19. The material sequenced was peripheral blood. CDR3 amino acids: CASSRGLAGVTDTQYF. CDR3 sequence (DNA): TGTGCCAGCAGCAGGGGACTAGCGGGGGTCACAGATACGCAGTATTTT.